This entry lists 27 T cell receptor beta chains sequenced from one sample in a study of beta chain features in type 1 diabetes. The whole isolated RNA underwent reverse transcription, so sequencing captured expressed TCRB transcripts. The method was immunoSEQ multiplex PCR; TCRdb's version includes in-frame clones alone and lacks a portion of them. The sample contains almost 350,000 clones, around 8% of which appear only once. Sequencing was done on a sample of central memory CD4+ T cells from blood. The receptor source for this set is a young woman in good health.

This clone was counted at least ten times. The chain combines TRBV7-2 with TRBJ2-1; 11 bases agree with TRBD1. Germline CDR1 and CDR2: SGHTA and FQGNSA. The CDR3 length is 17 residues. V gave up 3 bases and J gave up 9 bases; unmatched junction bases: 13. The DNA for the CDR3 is TGTGCCAGCAGCTTTTTCCCTCGTGGGACAGGGGGTGGTGAGCAGTTCTTC. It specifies CASSFFPRGTGGGEQFF.

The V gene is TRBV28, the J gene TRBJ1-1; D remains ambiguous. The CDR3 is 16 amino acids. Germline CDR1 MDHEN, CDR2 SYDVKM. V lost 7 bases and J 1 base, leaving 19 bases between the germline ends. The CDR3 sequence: CASTPRWVKKNTEAFF. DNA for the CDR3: TGTGCCAGCACCCCCAGGTGGGTCAAGAAGAACACTGAAGCTTTCTTT.

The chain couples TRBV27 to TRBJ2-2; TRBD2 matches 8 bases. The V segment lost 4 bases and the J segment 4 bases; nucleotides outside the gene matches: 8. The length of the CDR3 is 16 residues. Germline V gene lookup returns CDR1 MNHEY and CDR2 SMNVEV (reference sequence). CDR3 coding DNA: TGTGCCAGCAGTTCAGCCGGGACTAGGCGCACCGGGGAGCTGTTTTTT. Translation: CASSSAGTRRTGELFF.

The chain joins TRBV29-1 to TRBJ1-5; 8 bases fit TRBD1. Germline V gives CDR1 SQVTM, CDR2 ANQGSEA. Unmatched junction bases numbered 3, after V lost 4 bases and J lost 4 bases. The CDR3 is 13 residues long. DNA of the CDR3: TGCAGCGTTGGACAGGGGACTAATCAGCCCCAGCATTTT. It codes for CSVGQGTNQPQHF. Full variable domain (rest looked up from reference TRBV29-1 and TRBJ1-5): SAVISQKPSRDICQRGTSLTIQCQVDSQVTMMFWYRQQPGQSLTLIATANQGSEATYESGFVIDKFPISRPNLTFSTLTVSNMSPEDSSIYLCSVGQGTNQPQHFGDGTRLSIL.

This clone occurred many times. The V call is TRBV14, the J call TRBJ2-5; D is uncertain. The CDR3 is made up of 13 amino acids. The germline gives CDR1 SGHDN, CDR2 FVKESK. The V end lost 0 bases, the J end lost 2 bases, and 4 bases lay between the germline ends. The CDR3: CASSQETQETQYF. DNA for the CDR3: TGTGCCAGCAGCCAAGAAACACAAGAGACCCAGTACTTC.

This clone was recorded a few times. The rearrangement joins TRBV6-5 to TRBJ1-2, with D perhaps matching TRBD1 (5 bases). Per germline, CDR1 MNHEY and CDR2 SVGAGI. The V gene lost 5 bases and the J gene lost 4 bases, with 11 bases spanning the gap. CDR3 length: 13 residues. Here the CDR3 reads CASSGEGTYGYTF. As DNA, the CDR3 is TGTGCCAGCAGTGGGGAAGGGACCTATGGCTACACCTTC.

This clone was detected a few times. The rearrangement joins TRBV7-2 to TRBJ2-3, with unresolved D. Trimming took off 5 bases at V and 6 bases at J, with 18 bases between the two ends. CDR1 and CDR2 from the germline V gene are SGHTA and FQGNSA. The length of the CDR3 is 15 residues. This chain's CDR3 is CASSPYGSQADTQYF. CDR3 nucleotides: TGTGCCAGCAGCCCCTACGGTTCGCAGGCTGATACGCAGTATTTT. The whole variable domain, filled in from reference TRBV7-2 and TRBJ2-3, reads GAGVSQSPSNKVTEKGKDVELRCDPISGHTALYWYRQSLGQGLEFLIYFQGNSAPDKSGLPSDRFSAERTGGSVSTLTIQRTQQEDSAVYLCASSPYGSQADTQYFGPGTRLTVL.

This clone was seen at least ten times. The CDR3 DNA follows: TGCGCCAGCAGCCAAGATAATGGCCAGCTGTTTTTT. Translating gives CASSQDNGQLFF. The chain combines TRBV4-3 with TRBJ2-2; no firm D call. Germline-derived CDR1 and CDR2 are LGHNA and YSLEER. The length of the CDR3 is 12 residues. V was pared by 0 bases and J by 12 bases, with 8 bases between.

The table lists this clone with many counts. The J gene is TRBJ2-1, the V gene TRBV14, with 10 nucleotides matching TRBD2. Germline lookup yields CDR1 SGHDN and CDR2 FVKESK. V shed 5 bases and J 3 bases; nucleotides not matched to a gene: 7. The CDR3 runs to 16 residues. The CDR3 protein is CASSGRRTSGYNEQFF. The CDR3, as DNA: TGTGCCAGCAGCGGACGCCGGACTAGCGGCTACAATGAGCAGTTCTTC.

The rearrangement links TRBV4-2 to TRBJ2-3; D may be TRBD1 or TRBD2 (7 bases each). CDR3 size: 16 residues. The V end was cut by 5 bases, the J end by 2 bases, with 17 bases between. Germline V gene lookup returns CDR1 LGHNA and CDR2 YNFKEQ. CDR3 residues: CASSIGLGGNTDTQYF. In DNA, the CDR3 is TGTGCCAGCAGCATAGGACTAGGGGGCAACACAGATACGCAGTATTTT.

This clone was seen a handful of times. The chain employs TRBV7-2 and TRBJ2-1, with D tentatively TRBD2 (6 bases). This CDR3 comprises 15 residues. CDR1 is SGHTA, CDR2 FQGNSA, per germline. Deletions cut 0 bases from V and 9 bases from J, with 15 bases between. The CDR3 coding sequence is TGTGCCAGCAGCTTAGCTCTAGCGCCTTACGGTGAGCAGTTCTTC. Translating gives CASSLALAPYGEQFF.

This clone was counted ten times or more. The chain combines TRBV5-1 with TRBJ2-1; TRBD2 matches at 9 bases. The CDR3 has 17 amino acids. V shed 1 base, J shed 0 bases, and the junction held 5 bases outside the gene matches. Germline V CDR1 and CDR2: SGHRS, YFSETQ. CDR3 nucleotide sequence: TGCGCCAGCAGCTTGAGGGGTAGCGGGAGCTCCTACAATGAGCAGTTCTTC. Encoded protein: CASSLRGSGSSYNEQFF.

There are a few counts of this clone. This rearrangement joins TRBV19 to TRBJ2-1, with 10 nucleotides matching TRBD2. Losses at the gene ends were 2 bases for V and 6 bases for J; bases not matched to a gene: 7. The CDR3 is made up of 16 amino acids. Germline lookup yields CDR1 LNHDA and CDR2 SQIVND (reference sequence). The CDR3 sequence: CASSITGTSVFNEQFF. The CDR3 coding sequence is TGTGCCAGTAGTATAACCGGGACTAGCGTGTTCAATGAGCAGTTCTTC.

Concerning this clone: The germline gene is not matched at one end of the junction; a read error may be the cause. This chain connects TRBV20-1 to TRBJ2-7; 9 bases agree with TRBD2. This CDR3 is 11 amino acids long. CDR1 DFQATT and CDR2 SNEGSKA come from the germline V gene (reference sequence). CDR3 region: CRASGMGEQYF. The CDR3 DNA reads TGCAGGGCTAGCGGGATGGGCGAGCAGTACTTC.

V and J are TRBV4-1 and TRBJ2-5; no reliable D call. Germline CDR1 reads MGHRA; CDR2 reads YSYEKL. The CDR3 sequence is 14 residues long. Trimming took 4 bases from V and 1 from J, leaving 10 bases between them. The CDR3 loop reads CASSPQLRQETQYF. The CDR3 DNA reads TGCGCCAGCAGCCCGCAACTTCGCCAAGAGACCCAGTACTTC.

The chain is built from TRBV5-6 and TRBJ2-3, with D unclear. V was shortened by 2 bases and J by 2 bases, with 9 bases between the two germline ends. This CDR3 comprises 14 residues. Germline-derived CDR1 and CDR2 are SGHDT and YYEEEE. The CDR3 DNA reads TGTGCCAGCAGCTTTTCGGCTAACACAGATACGCAGTATTTT. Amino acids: CASSFSANTDTQYF.

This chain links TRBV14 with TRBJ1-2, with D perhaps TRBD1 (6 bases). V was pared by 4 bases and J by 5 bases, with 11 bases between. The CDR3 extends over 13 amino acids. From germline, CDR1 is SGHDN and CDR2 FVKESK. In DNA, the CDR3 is TGTGCCAGCAGCCGAGGACAGCTATATGGCTACACCTTC. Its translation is CASSRGQLYGYTF. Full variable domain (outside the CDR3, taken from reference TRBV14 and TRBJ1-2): EAGVTQFPSHSVIEKGQTVTLRCDPISGHDNLYWYRRVMGKEIKFLLHFVKESKQDESGMPNNRFLAERTGGTYSTLKVQPAELEDSGVYFCASSRGQLYGYTFGSGTRLTVV.

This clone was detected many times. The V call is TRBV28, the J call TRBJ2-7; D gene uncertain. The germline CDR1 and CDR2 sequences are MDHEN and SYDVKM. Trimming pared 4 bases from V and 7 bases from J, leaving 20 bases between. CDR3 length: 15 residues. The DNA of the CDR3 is TGTGCCAGCAGTTCTACGCGCCGAACTGCAAGAGAGCAGTACTTC. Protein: CASSSTRRTAREQYF.

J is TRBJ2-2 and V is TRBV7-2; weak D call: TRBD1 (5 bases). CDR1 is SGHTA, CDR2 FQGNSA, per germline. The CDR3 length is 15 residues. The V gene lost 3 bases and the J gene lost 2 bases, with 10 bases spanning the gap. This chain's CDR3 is CASSLFGQNTGELFF. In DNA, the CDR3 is TGTGCCAGCAGCTTGTTCGGACAAAACACCGGGGAGCTGTTTTTT.

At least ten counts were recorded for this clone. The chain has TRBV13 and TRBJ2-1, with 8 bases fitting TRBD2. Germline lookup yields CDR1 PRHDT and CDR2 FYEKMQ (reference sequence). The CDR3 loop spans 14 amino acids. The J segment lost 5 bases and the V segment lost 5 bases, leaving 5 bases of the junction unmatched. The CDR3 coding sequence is TGTGCCAGCAGCCCGGGGACTAGTGACAATGAGCAGTTCTTC. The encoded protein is CASSPGTSDNEQFF.

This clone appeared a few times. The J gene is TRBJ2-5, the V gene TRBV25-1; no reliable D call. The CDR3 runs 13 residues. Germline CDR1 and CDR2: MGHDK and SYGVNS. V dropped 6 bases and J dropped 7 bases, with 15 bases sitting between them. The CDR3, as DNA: TGTGCCAGCAGCTTAGGTCGTTCCGTGACCCAGTACTTC. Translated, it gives CASSLGRSVTQYF.

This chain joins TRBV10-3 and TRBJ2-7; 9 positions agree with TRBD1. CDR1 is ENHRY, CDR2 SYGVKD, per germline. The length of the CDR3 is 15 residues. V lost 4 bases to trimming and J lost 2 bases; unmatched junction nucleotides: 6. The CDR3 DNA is TGTGCCATCAGTGTGGGGACAGGGCAAACCTACGAGCAGTACTTC. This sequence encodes CAISVGTGQTYEQYF.

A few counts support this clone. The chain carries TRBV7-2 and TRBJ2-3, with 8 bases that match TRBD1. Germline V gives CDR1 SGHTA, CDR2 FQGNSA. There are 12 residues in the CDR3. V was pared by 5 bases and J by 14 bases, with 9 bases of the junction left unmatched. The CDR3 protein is CASSAAAGGAYF. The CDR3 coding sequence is TGTGCCAGCAGCGCAGCCGCAGGGGGCGCGTATTTT. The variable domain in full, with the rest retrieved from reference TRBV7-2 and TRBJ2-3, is GAGVSQSPSNKVTEKGKDVELRCDPISGHTALYWYRQSLGQGLEFLIYFQGNSAPDKSGLPSDRFSAERTGGSVSTLTIQRTQQEDSAVYLCASSAAAGGAYFGPGTRLTVL.

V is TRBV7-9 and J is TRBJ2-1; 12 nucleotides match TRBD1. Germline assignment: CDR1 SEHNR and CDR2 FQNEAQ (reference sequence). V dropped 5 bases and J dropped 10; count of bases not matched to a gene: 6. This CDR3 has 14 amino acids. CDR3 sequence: CASSPGQGALEQFF. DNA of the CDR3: TGTGCCAGCAGCCCGGGACAGGGGGCTTTGGAGCAGTTCTTC.

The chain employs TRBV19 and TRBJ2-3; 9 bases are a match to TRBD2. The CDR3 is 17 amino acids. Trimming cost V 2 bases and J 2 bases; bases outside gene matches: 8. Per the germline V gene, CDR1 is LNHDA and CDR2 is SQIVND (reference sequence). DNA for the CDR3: TGTGCCAGTAGTATATCGATTAGCGGGAGAAACACAGATACGCAGTATTTT. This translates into CASSISISGRNTDTQYF.

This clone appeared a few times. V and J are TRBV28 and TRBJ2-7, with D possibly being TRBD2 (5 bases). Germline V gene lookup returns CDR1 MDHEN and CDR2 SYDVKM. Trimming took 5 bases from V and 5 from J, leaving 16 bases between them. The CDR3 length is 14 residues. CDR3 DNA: TGTGCCAGCAGTCTACCGGGCCAGAGGGACGAGCAGTACTTC. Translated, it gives CASSLPGQRDEQYF.

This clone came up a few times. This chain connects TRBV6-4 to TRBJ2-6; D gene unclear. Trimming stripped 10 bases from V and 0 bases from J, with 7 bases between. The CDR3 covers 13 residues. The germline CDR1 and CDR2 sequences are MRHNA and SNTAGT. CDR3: CATKNSGANVLTF. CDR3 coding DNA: TGTGCCACCAAAAACTCTGGGGCCAACGTCCTGACTTTC.